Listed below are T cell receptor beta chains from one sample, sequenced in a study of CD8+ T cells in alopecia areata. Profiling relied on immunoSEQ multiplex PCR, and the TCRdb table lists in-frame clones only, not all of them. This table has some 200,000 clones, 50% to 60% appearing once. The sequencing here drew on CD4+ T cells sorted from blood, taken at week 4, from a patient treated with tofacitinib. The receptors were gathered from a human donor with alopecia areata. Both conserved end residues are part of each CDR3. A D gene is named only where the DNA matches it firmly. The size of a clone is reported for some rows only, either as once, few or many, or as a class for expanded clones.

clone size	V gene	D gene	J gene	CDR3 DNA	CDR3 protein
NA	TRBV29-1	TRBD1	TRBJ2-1	TGCAGCGTCGACAGGGACAATGAGCAGTTCTTC	CSVDRDNEQFF
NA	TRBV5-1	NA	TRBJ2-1	TGCGCCAGCTTCAGGCAGGGGAGCTCCTACAATGAGCAGTTCTTC	CASFRQGSSYNEQFF
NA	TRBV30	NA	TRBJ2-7	TGTGCCTGGAGAACACCGGGCCTCTCCTACGAGCAGTACTTC	CAWRTPGLSYEQYF
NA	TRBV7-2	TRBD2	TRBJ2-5	TGTGCCAGCAGCTTAATGTCTAGCGGGGGGGCCTTCGGGACCCAGTACTTC	CASSLMSSGGAFGTQYF
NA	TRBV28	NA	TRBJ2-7	TGTGCCAGCAGTTTACCAGGCGACAAGTCCTACGAGCAGTACTTC	CASSLPGDKSYEQYF
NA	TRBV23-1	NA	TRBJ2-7	TGCGCCAGCAGTCAAACCAACGGATCTAGGTACGAGCAGTACTTC	CASSQTNGSRYEQYF
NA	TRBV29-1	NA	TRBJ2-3	TGCAGGCCGTTAGGGGGAGACTCGCTCACAGATACGCAGTATTTT	CRPLGGDSLTDTQYF
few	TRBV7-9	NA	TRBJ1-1	TGTGCCAACCTCATCCCCACTGAAGCTTTCTTT	CANLIPTEAFF
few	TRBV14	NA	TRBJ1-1	TGTGCCAGCACTGGGCAGGGCCTAGGCACTGAAGCTTTCTTT	CASTGQGLGTEAFF
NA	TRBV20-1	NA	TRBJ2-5	TGCAGTGCCATCCAGGGAGAGACCCAGTACTTC	CSAIQGETQYF
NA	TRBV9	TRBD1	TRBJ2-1	TGTGCCAGCAGCGCAACAGGGACAGGCTACAATGAGCAGTTCTTC	CASSATGTGYNEQFF
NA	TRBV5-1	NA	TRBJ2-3	TGCGCCAGCAGCTTGGTAGGACCGACAGATACGCAGTATTTT	CASSLVGPTDTQYF
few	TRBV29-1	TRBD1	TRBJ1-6	TGCAGCGTCGCCACCGGGACAGGGAATTCACCCCTCCACTTT	CSVATGTGNSPLHF
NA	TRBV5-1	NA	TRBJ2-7	TGCGCCAGCAGCTTGGGAACAGAACCCTACGAGCAGTACTTC	CASSLGTEPYEQYF
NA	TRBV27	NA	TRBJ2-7	TGTGCCAGCTCCCCAAAGGTGGCAGGGCCCTACGAGCAGTACTTC	CASSPKVAGPYEQYF
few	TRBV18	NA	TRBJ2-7	TGTGCCAGCTCACCCAACCGGGGATCTTCGTACGAGCAGTACTTC	CASSPNRGSSYEQYF
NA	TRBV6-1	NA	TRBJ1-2	TGTGCCAGCAGTGAAGTCGGGTATGGCTACACCTTC	CASSEVGYGYTF
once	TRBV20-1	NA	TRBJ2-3	TGCAGTGCTAGAAAGGCAGATACGCAGTATTTT	CSARKADTQYF
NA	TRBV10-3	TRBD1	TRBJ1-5	TGTGCCATCAGCGATGGGACAGGCGGTCAGCCCCAGCATTTT	CAISDGTGGQPQHF
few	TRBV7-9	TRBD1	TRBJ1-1	TGTGCCAGCAGCTCGGACAGGGGGCGGGCTGAAGCTTTCTTT	CASSSDRGRAEAFF
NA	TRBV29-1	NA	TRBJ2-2	TGCAGCGTTGAACCCAACAGGGTGGGTTCCGGGGAGCTGTTTTTT	CSVEPNRVGSGELFF
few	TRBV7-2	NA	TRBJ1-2	TGTGCCAGCAGCTTAATCGGGAGACCCGTTTGGGGGGCCTATGGCTACACCTTC	CASSLIGRPVWGAYGYTF
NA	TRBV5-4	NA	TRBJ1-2	TGTGCCAGCAAACAGGCTAACGACTATGGCTACACCTTC	CASKQANDYGYTF
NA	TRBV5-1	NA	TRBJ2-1	TGCGCCAGCAGCTTGGTGCACGGACTGGGGGGTTTGGCAAGAGCGCCTGGTGAGCAGTTCTTC	CASSLVHGLGGLARAPGEQFF
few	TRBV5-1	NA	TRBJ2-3	TGCGCCAGCATCCCTGGGCCTCGCACAGATACGCAGTATTTT	CASIPGPRTDTQYF
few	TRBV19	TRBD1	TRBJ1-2	TGTGCCAGTAGTCAACCGGGACAGAGATATGGCTACACCTTC	CASSQPGQRYGYTF
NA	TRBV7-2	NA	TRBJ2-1	TGTGCCAGCAGCGTCGGGACTTCCTTCAATGAGCAGTTCTTC	CASSVGTSFNEQFF
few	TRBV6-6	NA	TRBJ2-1	TGTGCCAGCAGTCAACTAGACAATGAGCAGTTCTTC	CASSQLDNEQFF
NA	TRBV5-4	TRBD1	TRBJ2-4	TGTGCCAGCAGCCCGGGACAGATCAAAAACATTCAGTACTTC	CASSPGQIKNIQYF
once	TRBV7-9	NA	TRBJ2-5	TGTGCCAGCAGCTTACTCGGGGACGTGAAAGAGACCCAGTACTTC	CASSLLGDVKETQYF